This TCR beta chain originates from a study of OX40 agonist ivuxolimab in advanced cancers. About the study as a whole: The costimulatory receptor OX40 (CD134) was targeted by ivuxolimab, a fully human IgG2 agonistic monoclonal antibody. The point of sequencing TCRbeta in the periphery was to test whether ivuxolimab changed TCR sequence diversity and drove clonal T-cell expansion. The monotherapy dose-escalation portion (N of about 47 patients) of the phase I ivuxolimab trial is reported in the paper. A male proportion of approximately 83% and a mean age of approximately 55 years, ranging from about 20 to 85, were recorded for the dose-escalation cohort. Intravenous ivuxolimab was administered to patients every 2 weeks at six dose levels: 0.01, 0.1, 0.3, 1.5, 3 and 10 mg/kg. Patients were allowed to have had prior anti-PD-1, anti-PD-L1 or anti-CTLA-4 therapy, and more than 30% of the dose-escalation patients had previously received checkpoint inhibitors. Partial responses were achieved by three dose-escalation patients, of whom one had hepatocellular carcinoma and two had cutaneous melanoma. Of the approximately 50 dose-escalation patients, hepatocellular carcinoma was present in about 20, melanoma in approximately 15, renal cell carcinoma in 9 and head and neck cancer in 9. General findings and caveats noted by the study authors: Low levels of normalized T-cell clonal expansion were also seen in some nonresponding patients. In the 0.1-3.0 mg/kg groups, partial responders were among the patients with the lowest normalized peripheral clonal expansion, particularly in CD8+ T cells. On average, CD8+ T cells showed more expanded clones than CD4+ T cells after ivuxolimab. At doses of 0.1 to 3.0 mg/kg, clonal expansion of both CD4+ and CD8+ blood T cells was observed from baseline to week 6. The antigen specificity of the peripheral T cells that underwent clonal expansion was not determined.

Trimmed from V: 2 bases; trimmed from J: 5 bases; junction bases lacking a gene match: 3. Sequences MNHNY (CDR1) and SVGAGI (CDR2) are obtained from the germline V gene (reference sequence). From cysteine to phenylalanine, the CDR3 is 14 amino acids long. Of all the DNA, just the CDR3 is kept, 42 bases in frame from base 1. Genomic DNA was isolated from the sorted cells so that the TCRbeta CDR3 region could be sequenced. The immunoSEQ Assay was used to sequence the TCRbeta CDR3 regions. In TCRdb, the immuneACCESS table is reduced to in-frame sequences with V and J assigned. These tables do not hold every clone; where another copy was compared, an unresolved V gene accounts for under half, and the others remain unexplained. The sample table shows 65,000 to 90,000 clones, and 85% to 90% are seen once. The top ten clones comprise 0.5% to 0.6% of the sample. Patients with autoimmune disease history or receiving systemic immunosuppression were excluded from the trial. Peripheral blood for TCR sequencing was drawn from every dose cohort at baseline, at cycle 4 day 1 and at cycle 7 day 1. Samples came from an open-label, multicenter, first-in-human phase I dose-escalation trial of ivuxolimab. Adults with locally advanced or metastatic melanoma, renal cell, hepatocellular, or head and neck squamous cell carcinoma were enrolled in the trial. Before TCR sequencing, CD4+ and CD8+ T cells were separately sorted from peripheral blood.

For this clone: The specificity of this receptor is unknown. Per-nucleotide qualities are absent, and no much larger clonotype sits a single base away.

The sequence is built from TRBV6-6 and TRBJ1-1; 9 of the junction bases match TRBD1. The clonotype originates from an adult with an advanced solid tumor such as melanoma, head and neck, liver or kidney cancer. The source was CD4+ or CD8+ T cells sorted from blood, collected in a trial of the OX40 agonist ivuxolimab. The CDR3 reads CASSYPTGGTEAFF. The nucleotide sequence is given as TGTGCCAGCAGTTACCCGACAGGGGGGACTGAAGCTTTCTTT.